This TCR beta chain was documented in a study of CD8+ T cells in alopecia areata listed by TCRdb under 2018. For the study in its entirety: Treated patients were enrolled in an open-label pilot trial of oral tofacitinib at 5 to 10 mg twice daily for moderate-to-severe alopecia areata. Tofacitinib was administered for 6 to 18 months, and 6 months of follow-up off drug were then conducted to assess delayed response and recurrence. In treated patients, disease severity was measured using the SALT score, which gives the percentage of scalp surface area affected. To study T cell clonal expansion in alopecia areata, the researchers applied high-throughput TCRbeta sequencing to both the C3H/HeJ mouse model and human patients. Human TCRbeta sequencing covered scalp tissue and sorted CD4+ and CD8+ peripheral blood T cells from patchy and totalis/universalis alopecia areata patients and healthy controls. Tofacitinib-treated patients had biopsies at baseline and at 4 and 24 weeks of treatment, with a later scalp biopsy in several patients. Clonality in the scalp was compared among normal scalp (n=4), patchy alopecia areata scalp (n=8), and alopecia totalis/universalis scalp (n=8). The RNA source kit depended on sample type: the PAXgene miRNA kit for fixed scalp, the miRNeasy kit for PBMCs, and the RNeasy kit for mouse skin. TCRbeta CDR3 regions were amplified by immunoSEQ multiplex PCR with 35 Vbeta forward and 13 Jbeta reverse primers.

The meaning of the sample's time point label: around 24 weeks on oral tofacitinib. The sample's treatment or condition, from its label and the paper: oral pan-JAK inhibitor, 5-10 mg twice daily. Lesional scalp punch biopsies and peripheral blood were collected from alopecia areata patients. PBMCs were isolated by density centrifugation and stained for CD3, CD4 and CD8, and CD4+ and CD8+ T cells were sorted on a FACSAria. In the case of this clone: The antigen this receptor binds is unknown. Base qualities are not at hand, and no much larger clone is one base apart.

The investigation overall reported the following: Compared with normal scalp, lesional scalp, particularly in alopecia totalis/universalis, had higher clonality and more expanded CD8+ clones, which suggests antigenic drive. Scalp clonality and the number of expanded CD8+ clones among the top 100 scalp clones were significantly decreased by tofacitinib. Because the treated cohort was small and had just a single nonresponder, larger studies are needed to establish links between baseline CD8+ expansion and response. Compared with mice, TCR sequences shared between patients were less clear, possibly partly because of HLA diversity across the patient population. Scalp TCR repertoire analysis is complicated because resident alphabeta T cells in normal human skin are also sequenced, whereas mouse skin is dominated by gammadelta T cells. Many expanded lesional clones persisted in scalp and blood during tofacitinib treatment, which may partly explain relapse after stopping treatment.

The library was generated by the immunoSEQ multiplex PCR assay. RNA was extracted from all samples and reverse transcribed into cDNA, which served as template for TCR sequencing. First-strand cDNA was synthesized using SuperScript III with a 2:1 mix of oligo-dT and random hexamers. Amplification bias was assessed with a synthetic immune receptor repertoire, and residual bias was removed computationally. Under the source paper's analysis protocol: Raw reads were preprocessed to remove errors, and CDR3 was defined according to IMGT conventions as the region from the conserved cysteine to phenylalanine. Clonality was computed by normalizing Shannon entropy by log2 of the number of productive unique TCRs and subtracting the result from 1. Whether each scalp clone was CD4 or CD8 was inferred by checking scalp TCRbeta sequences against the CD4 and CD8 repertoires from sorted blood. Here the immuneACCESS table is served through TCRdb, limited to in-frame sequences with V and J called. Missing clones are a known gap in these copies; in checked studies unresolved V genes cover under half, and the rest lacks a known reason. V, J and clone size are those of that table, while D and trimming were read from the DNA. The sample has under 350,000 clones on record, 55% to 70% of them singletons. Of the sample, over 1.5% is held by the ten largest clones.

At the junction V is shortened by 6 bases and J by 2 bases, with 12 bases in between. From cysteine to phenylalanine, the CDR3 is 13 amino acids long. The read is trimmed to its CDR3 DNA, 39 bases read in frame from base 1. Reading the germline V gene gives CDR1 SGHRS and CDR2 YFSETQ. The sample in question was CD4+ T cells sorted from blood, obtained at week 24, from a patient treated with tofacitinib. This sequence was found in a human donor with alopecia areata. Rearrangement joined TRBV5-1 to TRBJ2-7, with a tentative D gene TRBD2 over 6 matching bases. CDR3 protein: CASMPGEPYEQYF. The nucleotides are TGCGCCAGCATGCCGGGGGAACCCTACGAGCAGTACTTC.